This TCR beta chain was obtained from a study of blood T cell repertoires in COVID-19. Study context: PBMCs, B-cell-depleted T cells, or T cells provided the cDNA or gDNA that made up the material.

Source study methods: Counts of nucleated cells, estimated from reference gene primer amplification, were obtained. The data were produced by immunoSEQ multiplex PCR, yet TCRdb's version contains in-frame clones alone and is incomplete. V and J calls and clone size are those listed in that table; D and trimming were worked out from the DNA. The sample holds approximately 65,000 clones, roughly three quarters seen once. This CDR3 region has 15 residues. Germline V CDR1 and CDR2: SGHVS, FQNEAQ. Trimming removed 1 base from V and 0 bases from J, with 6 bases in between. Material: peripheral blood. This sequence was found in a woman older than 75 with active or convalescent COVID-19. V usage is TRBV7-8 and J usage is TRBJ2-2; possibly TRBD1 for D (5 bases). As DNA, the CDR3 is TGTGCCAGCAGCTTAGGGGGCCCGAACACCGGGGAGCTGTTTTTT. Amino acid sequence: CASSLGGPNTGELFF.